The rows below give T cell receptor beta chains drawn from one sample of a study of molecular identifiers for immune sequencing clone quantification. TCRdb re-called the PCR reads through MiXCR, storing one row per CDR3 protein. The table lists 300,000 to 350,000 distinct CDR3 sequences, around a fifth of them singletons. What was sequenced was naive CD8+ T cells from blood, with Jurkat cell RNA spiked in. Receptors were obtained from a human donor in good health. Some libraries in this study had Jurkat cell RNA spiked in. Both conserved end residues are part of each CDR3. D genes are given only for firm matches. Clone sizes are given selectively: once, few, many, or a class where the clone is expanded.

V gene	D gene	J gene	clone size	CDR3 DNA	CDR3 protein
TRBV18	NA	TRBJ2-5	NA	TGTGCCAGCTCACCTCCGGACTGGGCGGAAGAGACCCAGTACTTC	CASSPPDWAEETQYF
TRBV20-1	TRBD1	TRBJ1-6	many	TGCAGTGCTAAGGACAGGGCGAATTCACCCCTCCACTTT	CSAKDRANSPLHF
TRBV5-6	NA	TRBJ1-2	many	TGTGCCAGCAGCTTGTCATTTCCTAACTATGGCTACACCTTC	CASSLSFPNYGYTF
TRBV19	NA	TRBJ2-7	many	TGTGCCACCTCGGCCCAGGGCACCTACGAGCAGTACTTC	CATSAQGTYEQYF
TRBV6-5	NA	TRBJ2-7	many	TGTGCCAGCAGCCCCACAGGGAAAGAGCAGTACTTC	CASSPTGKEQYF
TRBV12-3/TRBV12-4	NA	TRBJ1-5	many	TGTGCCAGCAGTTTAAGCAACAGTTTCGTCCATGAATTCAATCAGCCCCAGCATTTT	CASSLSNSFVHEFNQPQHF
TRBV19	TRBD1	TRBJ1-1	NA	TGTGCCAGTAGTACCCCTTGGACAGGAGAGAACACTGAAGCTTTCTTT	CASSTPWTGENTEAFF
TRBV20-1	NA	TRBJ2-2	NA	TGCAGTGCTAGAGGTTTACTAGTGAGCACCGGGGAGCTGTTTTTT	CSARGLLVSTGELFF
TRBV27	NA	TRBJ2-7	NA	TGTGCCAGCAGTCCCCGGACGGTCTACGAGCAGTACTTC	CASSPRTVYEQYF
TRBV27	NA	TRBJ1-1	NA	TGTGCCAGCAGTTTATCGAAGGGATTTAACACTGAAGCTTTCTTT	CASSLSKGFNTEAFF
TRBV20-1	TRBD2	TRBJ2-7	many	TGCAGTGCTCCGACGGGGGGTAGTCACGAGCAGTACTTC	CSAPTGGSHEQYF
TRBV20-1	TRBD2	TRBJ2-7	NA	TGCAGTGCTAGAGAGAGAGGGACTAGCGGGGGAAGCCCCTACGAGCAGTACTTC	CSARERGTSGGSPYEQYF
TRBV11-2	NA	TRBJ2-7	few	TGTGCCAGCAGCCGGGGGCTGGAGCAGTACTTC	CASSRGLEQYF
TRBV20-1	NA	TRBJ2-7	many	TGCAGTGCTAGAGATCGACTCACCTCCTACGAGCAGTACTTC	CSARDRLTSYEQYF
TRBV7-9	NA	TRBJ2-2	many	TGTGCCAGCACCCGAGAGCAGGGGTACACCGGGGAGCTGTTTTTT	CASTREQGYTGELFF
TRBV19	TRBD1	TRBJ2-7	many	TGTGCCAGTAGTAGCAGACAGGGGCCCTACTCCTACGAGCAGTACTTC	CASSSRQGPYSYEQYF
TRBV19	NA	TRBJ2-6	many	TGTGCCAGTAGTATAGGCGGGGTGCACGGGGCCAACGTCCTGACTTTC	CASSIGGVHGANVLTF
TRBV23-1	NA	TRBJ1-2	many	TGCGCCAGCAGTCAATCGAAGGGCCGCTATGGCTACACCTTC	CASSQSKGRYGYTF
TRBV7-9	NA	TRBJ2-4	many	TGTGCCAGCAGCCGAGGGGACGAAAACATTCAGTACTTC	CASSRGDENIQYF
TRBV29-1	TRBD2	TRBJ2-1	many	TGCAGCGTCCGGACTAGCGACTACAATGAGCAGTTCTTC	CSVRTSDYNEQFF
TRBV7-2	NA	TRBJ1-1	many	TGTGCCAGCAGCTACTGGGAGAACTTTGAAGCTTTCTTT	CASSYWENFEAFF
TRBV12-3/TRBV12-4	NA	TRBJ1-5	many	TGTGCCAGCAGTTTCGGGGGGCGACTTCAGCCCCAGCATTTT	CASSFGGRLQPQHF
TRBV6-5	NA	TRBJ2-3	many	TGTGCCAGCAGTTATAGTCCTAGCACAGATACGCAGTATTTT	CASSYSPSTDTQYF
TRBV24-1	NA	TRBJ1-5	few	TGTGCCACCAGTGAAGTCAGTGGTCAGCCCCAGCATTTT	CATSEVSGQPQHF
TRBV12-3/TRBV12-4	NA	TRBJ2-5	many	TGTGCCAGCAGTTTCCTACTCGCGGGGTTGGAGACCCAGTACTTC	CASSFLLAGLETQYF
TRBV9	TRBD1	TRBJ1-1	few	TGTGCCAGCAGCCCCCCGGCCAGGGGGCTTGGGGCTGAAGCTTTCTTT	CASSPPARGLGAEAFF
TRBV19	TRBD1	TRBJ2-2	many	TGTGCCAGTAATTTGGGGACAGCCTACACCGGGGAGCTGTTTTTT	CASNLGTAYTGELFF
TRBV7-2	NA	TRBJ2-3	many	TGTGCCAGCAGCCAAGTACTATGGGGGAGCGCAGATACGCAGTATTTT	CASSQVLWGSADTQYF
TRBV13	NA	TRBJ2-3	NA	TGTGCCGGCAGCTTGGGACTTTCCACAGATACGCAGTATTTT	CAGSLGLSTDTQYF
TRBV6-5	NA	TRBJ1-5	many	TGTGCCAGCAGTTCCACGCCCGCACAGGGACAGCCCCAGCATTTT	CASSSTPAQGQPQHF
TRBV2	TRBD2	TRBJ2-3	NA	TGTGCCAGCTGTCAGTGGGCTAGCGGGGTTAGCACAGATACGCAGTATTTT	CASCQWASGVSTDTQYF
TRBV7-9	NA	TRBJ1-1	many	TGTGCCAGCAGCTTAGTGTCCTTAGGGGCGAGGCCTGAAGCTTTCTTT	CASSLVSLGARPEAFF
TRBV19	NA	TRBJ2-3	many	TGTGCCAGTAGCAGACCCGGGGATACGCAGTATTTT	CASSRPGDTQYF
TRBV9	NA	TRBJ2-5	few	TGTGCCAGCAGCTTAGGGGACCCGTACCAAGAGACCCAGTACTTC	CASSLGDPYQETQYF
TRBV9	TRBD1	TRBJ2-7	many	TGTGCCAGCAGCGAACGACAGGGGGCGGGGGTCTACGAGCAGTACTTC	CASSERQGAGVYEQYF